These T cell receptor beta chains were read from a single sample in a study of OX40 agonist ivuxolimab in advanced cancers. The repertoire was sequenced with immunoSEQ multiplex PCR; TCRdb's copy has only in-frame clones and lacks some. The data contain some 60,000 clones, roughly 90% of them seen just once; the ten biggest clones take up over 15%. The material sequenced was CD4+ or CD8+ T cells sorted from blood, taken in a trial of the OX40 agonist ivuxolimab. The receptor set was obtained from an adult with an advanced solid tumor such as melanoma, head and neck, liver or kidney cancer. Each CDR3 is given with its conserved first and last residue. The D gene is left open where the match is weak. A clone size is listed for some rows: how often the clone was seen (once, few, many), or a class if it is expanded.

-	-	TRBV2	TRBJ2-2	CASSESGGELFF	TGTGCCAGCAGTGAATCCGGGGGGGAGCTGTTTTTT
once	-	TRBV5-1	TRBJ2-1	CASSLVGDTYNEQFF	TGCGCCAGCAGCTTGGTTGGGGATACCTACAATGAGCAGTTCTTC
-	-	TRBV27	TRBJ2-7	CASSLSDTTYEQYF	TGTGCCAGCAGTTTATCGGACACCACCTACGAGCAGTACTTC
-	-	TRBV15	TRBJ2-7	CATSRAGTLTYEQYF	TGTGCCACCAGCAGAGCCGGGACACTGACCTACGAGCAGTACTTC
-	-	TRBV28	TRBJ1-6	CASVPDRGYSPLHF	TGTGCCAGCGTGCCGGACCGAGGTTACTCACCCCTCCACTTT
-	-	TRBV28	TRBJ1-1	CASSFEGEGTEAFF	TGTGCCAGCAGTTTTGAGGGTGAGGGCACTGAAGCTTTCTTT
-	-	TRBV19	TRBJ1-1	CASRGGGDFEAFF	TGTGCCAGTAGGGGGGGAGGAGATTTTGAAGCTTTCTTT
-	-	TRBV11-2	TRBJ2-2	CASIYTGELFF	TGTGCCAGCATATACACCGGGGAGCTGTTTTTT
-	-	TRBV6-5	TRBJ2-7	CASSSQGSIYEQYF	TGTGCCAGCAGTTCTCAGGGGTCCATCTACGAGCAGTACTTC
-	TRBD2	TRBV7-6	TRBJ2-1	CASSYLAGGRNEQFF	TGTGCCAGCAGCTATCTAGCGGGGGGCAGAAATGAGCAGTTCTTC
-	TRBD1	TRBV27	TRBJ2-7	CASTPTGDLSYEQYF	TGTGCCAGCACCCCAACAGGGGACCTCTCCTACGAGCAGTACTTC
-	TRBD2	TRBV6-4	TRBJ2-1	CASSNFPTSGGAHSYNEQFF	TGTGCCAGCAGTAACTTCCCGACTAGCGGGGGGGCCCACTCCTACAATGAGCAGTTCTTC
-	-	TRBV5-6	TRBJ2-2	CASSLGSELFF	TGTGCCAGCAGCTTGGGTAGCGAGCTGTTTTTT
-	-	TRBV5-1	TRBJ1-5	CASSDGIGQPQHF	TGCGCCAGCAGCGATGGAATCGGTCAGCCCCAGCATTTT
-	-	TRBV6-6	TRBJ1-4	CASSFGGELFF	TGTGCCAGCAGTTTCGGGGGGGAACTGTTTTTT
-	-	TRBV7-9	TRBJ2-7	CASSPGAPYEQYF	TGTGCCAGCAGCCCAGGGGCCCCCTACGAGCAGTACTTC
few	-	TRBV4-1	TRBJ1-2	CASSQSISYNGYTF	TGCGCCAGCAGCCAAAGTATCAGTTATAATGGCTACACCTTC
-	-	TRBV4-1	TRBJ2-5	CASSQDEETQYF	TGCGCCAGCAGCCAAGATGAAGAGACCCAGTACTTC
-	-	TRBV10-3	TRBJ1-5	CAISESAPKTLGQPQHF	TGTGCCATCAGTGAGTCGGCGCCTAAGACCCTCGGTCAGCCCCAGCATTTT
-	TRBD1	TRBV7-9	TRBJ1-2	CASSPTGDRVYGYTF	TGTGCCAGCAGCCCGACAGGGGACAGAGTTTATGGCTACACCTTC
-	-	TRBV7-8	TRBJ1-4	CASSLAGVTNEKLFF	TGTGCCAGCAGCTTAGCAGGGGTGACTAATGAAAAACTGTTTTTT
-	TRBD2	TRBV7-9	TRBJ2-3	CASSFPAGDFTDTQYF	TGTGCCAGCAGCTTTCCAGCGGGGGATTTCACAGATACGCAGTATTTT
-	TRBD1	TRBV28	TRBJ2-2	CASSSRTGSGGELFF	TGTGCCAGCAGTTCCAGGACAGGGAGTGGCGGGGAGCTGTTTTTT
-	TRBD2	TRBV11-2	TRBJ2-2	CASSLDRTSGTGELFF	TGTGCCAGCAGCTTAGATCGGACTAGCGGCACCGGGGAGCTGTTTTTT
-	-	TRBV27	TRBJ1-5	CASSPGFNQPQHF	TGTGCCAGCAGTCCCGGATTCAATCAGCCCCAGCATTTT
-	-	TRBV13	TRBJ1-2	CASSPRTENYGYTF	TGTGCCAGCAGTCCTCGGACAGAGAACTATGGCTACACCTTC
once	-	TRBV4-1	TRBJ1-4	CASSQGQATTNEKLFF	TGCGCCAGCAGCCAAGGACAGGCGACAACTAATGAAAAACTGTTTTTT
-	-	TRBV11-2	TRBJ1-3	CASSLGDTGNTIYF	TGTGCCAGCAGCTTGGGGGATACTGGAAACACCATATATTTT
once	-	TRBV7-9	TRBJ2-7	CASSFPSSYEQYF	TGTGCCAGCAGCTTTCCCAGCTCCTACGAGCAGTACTTC
-	TRBD2	TRBV6-1	TRBJ2-7	CASSPWTSTEQYF	TGTGCCAGCAGTCCCTGGACTAGCACCGAGCAGTACTTC
once	-	TRBV7-9	TRBJ2-7	CASSHDYYEQYF	TGTGCCAGCAGCCACGACTACTACGAGCAGTACTTC
-	TRBD2	TRBV10-2	TRBJ2-5	CASSLGLAGGPRETQYF	TGCGCCAGCAGCCTGGGACTAGCGGGGGGGCCGAGGGAGACCCAGTACTTC
-	-	TRBV6-7	TRBJ1-3	CASSLFPKTGNTIYF	TGTGCCAGCAGTCTTTTTCCCAAGACAGGAAACACCATATATTTT
-	-	TRBV27	TRBJ2-1	CASSLNGDYNEQFF	TGTGCCAGCAGTTTAAATGGGGACTACAATGAGCAGTTCTTC
-	-	TRBV7-2	TRBJ2-2	CASSWGTAGELFF	TGTGCCAGCAGCTGGGGGACCGCGGGGGAGCTGTTTTTT
-	-	TRBV6-6	TRBJ2-2	CASSYSDRTNTGELFF	TGTGCCAGCAGTTACTCAGATCGGACGAACACCGGGGAGCTGTTTTTT
-	-	TRBV7-9	TRBJ2-1	CASRAGTYNEQFF	TGTGCCTCAAGGGCAGGAACCTACAATGAGCAGTTCTTC